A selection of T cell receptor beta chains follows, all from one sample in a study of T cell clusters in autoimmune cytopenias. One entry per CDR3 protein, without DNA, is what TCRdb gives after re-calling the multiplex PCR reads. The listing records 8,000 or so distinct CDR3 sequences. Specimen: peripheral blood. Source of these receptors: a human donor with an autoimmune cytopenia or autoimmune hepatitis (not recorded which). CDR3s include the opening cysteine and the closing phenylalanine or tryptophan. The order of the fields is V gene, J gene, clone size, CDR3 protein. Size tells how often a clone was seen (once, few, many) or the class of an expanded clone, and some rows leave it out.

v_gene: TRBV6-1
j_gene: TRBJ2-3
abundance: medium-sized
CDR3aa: CASYRGHTDTQYF

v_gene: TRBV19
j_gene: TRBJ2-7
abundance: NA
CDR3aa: CASSISDGYEQYF

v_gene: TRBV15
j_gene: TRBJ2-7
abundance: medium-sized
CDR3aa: CATSARELAAEQYF

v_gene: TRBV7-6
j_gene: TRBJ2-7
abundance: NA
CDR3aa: CASSKGLLYEQYF

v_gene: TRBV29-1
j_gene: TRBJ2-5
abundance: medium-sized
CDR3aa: CSVEEGEETQYF

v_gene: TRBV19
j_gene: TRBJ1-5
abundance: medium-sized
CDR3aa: CASSISGVVLHGPAGQPQHF

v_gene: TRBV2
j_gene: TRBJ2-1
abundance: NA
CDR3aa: CASSGLADYNEQFF

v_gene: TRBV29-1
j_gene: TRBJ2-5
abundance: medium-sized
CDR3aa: CSVRPTGGEETQYF

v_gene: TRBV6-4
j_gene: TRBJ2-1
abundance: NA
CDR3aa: CASGGLAGNNEQFF

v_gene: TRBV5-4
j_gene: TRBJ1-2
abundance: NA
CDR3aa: CASSLSGQGAVYGYTF

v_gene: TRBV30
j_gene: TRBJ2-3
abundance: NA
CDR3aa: CAWSRGLAASTDTQYF

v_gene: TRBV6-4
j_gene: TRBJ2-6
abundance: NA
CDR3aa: CASSDLGAGSGANVLTF

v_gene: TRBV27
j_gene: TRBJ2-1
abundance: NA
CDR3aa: CASSLRRGSDNEQFF

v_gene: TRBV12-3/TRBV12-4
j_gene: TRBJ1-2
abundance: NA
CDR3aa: CASTRSGGTGYGYTF

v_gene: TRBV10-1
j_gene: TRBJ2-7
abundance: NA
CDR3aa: CASSERGPGYEQYF

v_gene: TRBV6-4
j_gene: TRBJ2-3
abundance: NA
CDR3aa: CASSYGPAESTDTQYF

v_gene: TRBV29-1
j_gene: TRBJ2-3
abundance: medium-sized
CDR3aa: CSVAGRGQHDTQYF

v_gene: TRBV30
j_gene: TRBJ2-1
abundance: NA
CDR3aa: CAWSGGPGSYNEQFF

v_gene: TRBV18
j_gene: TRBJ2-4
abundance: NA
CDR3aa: CASSPPSGWVQYF

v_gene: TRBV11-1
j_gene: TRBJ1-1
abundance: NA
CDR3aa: CASSPAGGMNTEAFF

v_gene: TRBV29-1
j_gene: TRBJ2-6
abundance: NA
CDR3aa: CSVGWAGANVLTF

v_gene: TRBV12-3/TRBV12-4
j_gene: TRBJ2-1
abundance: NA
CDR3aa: CASGSSAAIGFF

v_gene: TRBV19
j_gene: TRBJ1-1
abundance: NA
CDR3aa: CASHRTVSTEAFF

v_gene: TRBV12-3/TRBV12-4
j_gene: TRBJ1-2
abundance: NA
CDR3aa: CATTWTGSTNYGYTF

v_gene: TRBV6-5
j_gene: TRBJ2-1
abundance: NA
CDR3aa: CASSSGLAGNRDNEQFF

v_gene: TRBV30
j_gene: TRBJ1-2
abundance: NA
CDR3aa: CAWSPWDDEGGYTF

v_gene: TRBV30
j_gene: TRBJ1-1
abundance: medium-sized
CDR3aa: CAWTIRSPEAFF

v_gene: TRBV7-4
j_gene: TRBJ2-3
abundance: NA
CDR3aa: CASSLGTRNPLDTQYF

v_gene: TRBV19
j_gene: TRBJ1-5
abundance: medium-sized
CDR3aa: CASSLHRDQPQHF

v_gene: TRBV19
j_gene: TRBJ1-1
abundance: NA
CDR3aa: CASRRSLNTEAFF

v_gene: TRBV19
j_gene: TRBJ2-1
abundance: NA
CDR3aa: CASSIPLLAGGYNEQFF

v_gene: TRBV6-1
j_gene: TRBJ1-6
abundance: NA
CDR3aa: CASSELDLHLHF

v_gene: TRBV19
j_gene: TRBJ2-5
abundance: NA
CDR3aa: CASSMRMAETQYF

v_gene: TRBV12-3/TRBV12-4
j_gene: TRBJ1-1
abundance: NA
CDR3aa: CASSTRDRAGNTEAFF

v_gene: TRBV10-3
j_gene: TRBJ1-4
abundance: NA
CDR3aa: CAISTGQANEKLFF

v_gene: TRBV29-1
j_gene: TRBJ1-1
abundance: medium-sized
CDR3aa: CSVEERANTEAFF

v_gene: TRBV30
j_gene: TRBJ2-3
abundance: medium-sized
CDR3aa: CAWARLARTDTQYF

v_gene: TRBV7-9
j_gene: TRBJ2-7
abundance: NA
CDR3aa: CASSFPGTYEQYF

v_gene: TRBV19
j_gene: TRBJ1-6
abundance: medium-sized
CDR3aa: CASSIGTDNSPLHF

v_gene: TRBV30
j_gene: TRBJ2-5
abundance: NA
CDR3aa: CAWSLGGNQETQYF

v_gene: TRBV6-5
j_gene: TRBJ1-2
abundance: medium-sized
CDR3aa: CASSYSRAVNYGYTF

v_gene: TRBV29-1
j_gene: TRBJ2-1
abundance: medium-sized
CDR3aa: CSALGQGALQFF

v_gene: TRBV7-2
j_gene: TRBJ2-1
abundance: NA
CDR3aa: CASSRREDQFF

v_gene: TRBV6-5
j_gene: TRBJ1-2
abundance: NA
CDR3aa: CASSPGKAYGYTF